The source of this T cell receptor (beta chain) is a study of identical twins. Notes on the study in general: Where out-of-frame alpha sequences were twin-shared, they showed excess low generation probability. The conclusions drew on cross-sectional statistical analysis instead of tracking the same donors.

Template switching supplied a universal primer site; unique molecular identifiers were carried on the cDNA. MiXCR, run by TCRdb on the 5' RACE reads, gives a single entry per CDR3 protein. In the table there are roughly 570,000 distinct CDR3 sequences, 9.6% of which are singletons. Notes on this clonotype: Its antigen remains unidentified.

The sample was also reused in another study, on yellow fever vaccine responses in identical twins.

The clonotype originates from a young woman in good health. The source material was PBMCs.

This chain's CDR3 is CASSKGALAGANVLTF. In nucleotides, the CDR3 is TGTGCCAGCAGCAAGGGGGCATTGGCTGGGGCCAACGTCCTGACTTTC. The genes are TRBV5-4 and TRBJ2-6, with TRBD1 identical over 7 bases. The CDR3 runs 16 residues. The germline V gene has CDR1 SGHNT and CDR2 YYREEE (reference sequence). V lost 4 bases and J lost 2; bases outside the gene matches: 6.